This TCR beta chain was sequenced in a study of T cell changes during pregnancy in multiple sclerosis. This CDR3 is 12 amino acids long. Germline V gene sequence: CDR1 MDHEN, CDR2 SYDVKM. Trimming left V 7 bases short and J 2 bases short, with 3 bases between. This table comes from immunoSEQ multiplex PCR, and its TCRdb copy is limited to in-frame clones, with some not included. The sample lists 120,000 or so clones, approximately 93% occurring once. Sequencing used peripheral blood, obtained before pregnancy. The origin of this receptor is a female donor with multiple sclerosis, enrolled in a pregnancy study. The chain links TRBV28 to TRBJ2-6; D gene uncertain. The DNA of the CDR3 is TGTGCCAGCACGGCTGGGGCCAACGTCCTGACTTTC. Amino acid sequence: CASTAGANVLTF.